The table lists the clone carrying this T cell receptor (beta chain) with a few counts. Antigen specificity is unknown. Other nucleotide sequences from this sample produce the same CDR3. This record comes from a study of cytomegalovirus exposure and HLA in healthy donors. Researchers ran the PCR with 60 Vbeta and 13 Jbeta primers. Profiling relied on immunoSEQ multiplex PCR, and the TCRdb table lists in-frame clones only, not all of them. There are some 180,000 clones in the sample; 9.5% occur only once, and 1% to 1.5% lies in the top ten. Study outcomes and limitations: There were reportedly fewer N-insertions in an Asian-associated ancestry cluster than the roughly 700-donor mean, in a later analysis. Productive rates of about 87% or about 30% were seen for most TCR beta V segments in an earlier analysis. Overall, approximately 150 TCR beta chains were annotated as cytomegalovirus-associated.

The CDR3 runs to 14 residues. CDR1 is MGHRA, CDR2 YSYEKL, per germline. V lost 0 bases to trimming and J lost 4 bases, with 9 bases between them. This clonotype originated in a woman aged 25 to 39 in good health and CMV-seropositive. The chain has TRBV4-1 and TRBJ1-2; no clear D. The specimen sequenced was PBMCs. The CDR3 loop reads CASSQDISGYGYTF. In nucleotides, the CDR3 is TGCGCCAGCAGCCAAGACATCTCGGGCTATGGCTACACCTTC.